These 27 T cell receptor beta chains share one sample of origin, sequenced in a study of lymphopenia after photon versus proton radiotherapy. Sequencing was performed with immunoSEQ multiplex PCR; in TCRdb, only in-frame clones are kept and a portion is missing. The sample records 160,000 or so clones, 75% to 90% being singletons. The input for sequencing was peripheral blood, taken from a patient treated with photon-based radiotherapy. The source of these receptors is a man aged 45-65 years with gastric cancer.

This chain connects TRBV19 to TRBJ1-5; D is perhaps TRBD1 (5 bases). V was clipped by 6 bases and J by 0 bases, with 21 bases between them. The CDR3 consists of 18 residues. CDR1 is LNHDA, CDR2 SQIVND, per germline (reference sequence). CDR3 DNA sequence: TGTGCCAGTAGCGAGCACCCGGGACGGGAGAATAGCAATCAGCCCCAGCATTTT. Translated, it gives CASSEHPGRENSNQPQHF.

The rearrangement links TRBV25-1 to TRBJ1-1, with D perhaps matching TRBD1 (5 bases). CDR3 length: 14 amino acids. V lost 4 bases to trimming and J lost 3 bases, with 12 bases between them. In germline, CDR1 is MGHDK, CDR2 SYGVNS. The CDR3 DNA sequence: TGTGCCAGCAGTGGACGGTGGGGGGACACTGAAGCTTTCTTT. Translation gives CASSGRWGDTEAFF.

V and J are TRBV2 and TRBJ2-6, with D possibly being TRBD1 (6 bases). Germline-derived CDR1 and CDR2 are SNHLY and FYNNEI. V was shortened by 6 bases and J by 2 bases, with 11 bases between the two germline ends. This CDR3 spans 15 amino acids. CDR3 protein: CASRGNRAGANVLTF. The CDR3 DNA reads as TGTGCCAGCAGAGGTAACAGGGCTGGGGCCAACGTCCTGACTTTC.

V and J are TRBV21-1 and TRBJ2-7. TRBV21-1 is annotated as a pseudogene. The CDR3 has 13 amino acids. CDR3 in amino acids: CASSKHGTYEQYF. CDR3 in DNA: TGTGCCAGCAGCAAGCACGGAACGTACGAGCAGTACTTC.

The CDR3 here is CASTKTHRQEYGYTF. In DNA, the CDR3 is TGTGCCAGCACAAAAACCCACCGACAGGAGTATGGCTACACCTTC. The chain is built from TRBV6-5 and TRBJ1-2, with a weak D call TRBD1 (6 bases). Germline CDR1 MNHEY, CDR2 SVGAGI. The CDR3 length is 15 residues. V gave up 7 bases and J gave up 5 bases, with 20 bases separating them.

V and J are TRBV2 and TRBJ1-5; the match to TRBD1 covers 10 bases. The V gene's germline CDR1 is SNHLY and CDR2 FYNNEI. CDR3 length equals 18 residues. With 4 bases clipped from V and 6 bases from J, the junction kept 15 bases outside the gene matches. The CDR3 DNA sequence: TGTGCCAGCAGTGGCCCTCGGGACAGGGGTGCTCAAGGTCAGCCCCAGCATTTT. This gives the protein CASSGPRDRGAQGQPQHF.

V usage is TRBV29-1 and J usage is TRBJ1-1, with 7 bases identical to TRBD1. The CDR3 extends over 13 amino acids. The ends lost 4 bases at V and 1 base at J; junction bases unmatched: 3. From germline, CDR1 is SQVTM and CDR2 ANQGSEA. In DNA form, the CDR3 reads TGCAGCGTTGGGTCAGGGGGGAACACTGAAGCTTTCTTT. Translating gives CSVGSGGNTEAFF.

The chain is built from TRBV5-1 and TRBJ2-5; D unclear. The CDR3 runs 13 residues. Per germline, CDR1 SGHRS and CDR2 YFSETQ. V was trimmed by 2 bases and J by 1 base, leaving 6 bases between them. The CDR3 is CASSFRAQETQYF. The CDR3 DNA is TGCGCCAGCAGCTTTCGGGCCCAAGAGACCCAGTACTTC. The variable domain in full, with the rest retrieved from reference TRBV5-1 and TRBJ2-5, is KAGVTQTPRYLIKTRGQQVTLSCSPISGHRSVSWYQQTPGQGLQFLFEYFSETQRNKGNFPGRFSGRQFSNSRSEMNVSTLELGDSALYLCASSFRAQETQYFGPGTRLLVL.

The chain recombines TRBV6-5 with TRBJ2-2; no firm D call. The CDR3 sequence is 16 residues long. V was trimmed by 0 bases and J by 1 base, leaving 9 bases between them. Germline V gene lookup returns CDR1 MNHEY and CDR2 SVGAGI. The CDR3 region has the DNA TGTGCCAGCAGTTACTCATCGGCCGGGAACACCGGGGAGCTGTTTTTT. Translated, it gives CASSYSSAGNTGELFF.

The chain joins TRBV5-1 to TRBJ1-2; no clear D. Between the trimmed V and J ends, which lost 2 bases and 3 bases, there was a span of 8 bases. The length of the CDR3 is 13 residues. Germline lookup yields CDR1 SGHRS and CDR2 YFSETQ. In DNA, the CDR3 is TGCGCCAGCAGCTTCGGGGAAGACTATGGCTACACCTTC. This sequence encodes CASSFGEDYGYTF.

This sequence joins TRBV7-9 and TRBJ1-2; D gene ambiguous. The germline V gene encodes CDR1 SEHNR and CDR2 FQNEAQ (reference sequence). V lost 3 bases and J lost 2, with 7 bases in between. The CDR3 covers 13 residues. CDR3 bases: TGTGCCAGCAGCTTGCAGGAAAACTATGGCTACACCTTC. The encoded protein is CASSLQENYGYTF.

The chain has TRBV4-1 and TRBJ2-3; 7 bases map to TRBD2. With 1 base clipped from V and 1 base from J, the junction kept 2 bases outside the gene matches. Germline CDR1 and CDR2: MGHRA and YSYEKL. There are 15 residues in the CDR3. CDR3 region: CASSQAGRGTDTQYF. The CDR3 DNA is TGCGCCAGCAGCCAAGCAGGGAGGGGCACAGATACGCAGTATTTT.

V gene TRBV11-3 combines with J gene TRBJ2-1; the D is unclear. Trimming left V 5 bases short and J 1 base short, with 12 bases between. CDR1 is SGHNT, CDR2 YENEEA, per germline. This CDR3 contains 15 residues. This chain's CDR3 is CASSKGGESYNEQFF. Here the CDR3 DNA reads TGTGCCAGCAGCAAGGGTGGGGAATCCTACAATGAGCAGTTCTTC. The full variable domain, its missing parts supplied by reference TRBV11-3 and TRBJ2-1, is EAGVVQSPRYKIIEKKQPVAFWCNPISGHNTLYWYLQNLGQGPELLIRYENEEAVDDSQLPKDRFSAERLKGVDSTLKIQPAELGDSAVYLCASSKGGESYNEQFFGPGTRLTVL.

V is TRBV19 and J is TRBJ2-7, with TRBD1 identical over 7 bases. The V gene's germline CDR1 is LNHDA and CDR2 SQIVND (reference sequence). This CDR3 spans 14 amino acids. V dropped 3 bases and J dropped 2; count of bases not matched to a gene: 4. CDR3 nucleotide sequence: TGTGCCAGTAGTATCGGGGACAGCACCTACGAGCAGTACTTC. Translated: CASSIGDSTYEQYF.

The chain's CDR3 is CASSPQGRVQGNTIYF. CDR3 coding DNA: TGCGCCAGCAGCCCCCAAGGCCGGGTGCAAGGAAACACCATATATTTT. This rearrangement joins TRBV4-1 to TRBJ1-3; no clear D gene. The CDR3 contains 16 residues. V lost 4 bases and J 4 bases, leaving 17 bases between the germline ends. Germline CDR1 is MGHRA and CDR2 is YSYEKL.

CDR3 bases: TGCAGCGTTGTTGCAGGTTCAGGTGAGCAGTTCTTC. Protein: CSVVAGSGEQFF. The rearrangement joins TRBV29-1 to TRBJ2-1; D gene unclear. CDR1 is SQVTM and CDR2 is ANQGSEA in the germline V gene. Trimming shortened V by 4 bases and J by 9 bases, and 13 bases separated the two germline ends. The CDR3 sequence is 12 residues long.

The V gene is TRBV7-2, the J gene TRBJ2-5; 8 bases fit TRBD1. The trim removed 4 bases at V and 2 bases at J, leaving 12 bases unmatched. This CDR3 spans 17 amino acids. CDR1 and CDR2 (germline): SGHTA, FQGNSA. Here the CDR3 DNA reads TGTGCCAGCAGCTCTTGGACAGGGCCCACCTATCAAGAGACCCAGTACTTC. This sequence encodes CASSSWTGPTYQETQYF.

The rearrangement joins TRBV28 to TRBJ1-5; a possible D gene is TRBD1 (5 bases). This CDR3 has 17 amino acids. The V gene lost 1 base and the J gene lost 3 bases, with 16 bases spanning the gap. Germline CDR1 is MDHEN and CDR2 is SYDVKM. Written as DNA, the CDR3 is TGTGCCAGCAGTTTATCTAACAACGACAGATTCAATCAGCCCCAGCATTTT. Protein: CASSLSNNDRFNQPQHF.

V usage is TRBV18 and J usage is TRBJ2-2; 8 bases align to TRBD1. J lost 5 bases, V lost 4 bases, and 3 bases had no gene match. Germline V gene sequence: CDR1 KGHSH, CDR2 LQKENI. CDR3 length: 14 residues. For the CDR3, the DNA is TGTGCCAGCTCACGTGACAGGGGTACCGGGGAGCTGTTTTTT. This sequence encodes CASSRDRGTGELFF.

The chain's CDR3 is CAWSVSGTGYTF. CDR3 DNA: TGTGCCTGGAGTGTCTCAGGGACGGGCTACACCTTC. The J gene is TRBJ1-2, the V gene TRBV30; a possible D gene is TRBD1 (5 bases). The CDR3 runs 12 residues. From germline, CDR1 is GTSNPN and CDR2 SVGIG (reference sequence). Trimming removed 0 bases from V and 8 bases from J, with 10 bases in between.

J is TRBJ2-1 and V is TRBV4-2; 11 nucleotides match TRBD2. V was pared by 3 bases and J by 9 bases, with 10 bases of the junction left unmatched. The CDR3 runs to 16 residues. Germline V gene lookup returns CDR1 LGHNA and CDR2 YNFKEQ. The CDR3 spells CASSHDIAGGISEQFF. CDR3 DNA sequence: TGTGCCAGCAGCCATGACATAGCGGGAGGGATTAGTGAGCAGTTCTTC.

V gene TRBV7-9 combines with J gene TRBJ1-2, with D perhaps matching TRBD1 (5 bases). The V end was cut by 5 bases, the J end by 4 bases, with 14 bases between. This CDR3 region has 14 residues. CDR1 and CDR2 from the germline V gene are SEHNR and FQNEAQ (reference sequence). CDR3: CASSIGTSTYGYTF. The CDR3 nucleotides read TGTGCCAGCAGCATCGGGACTTCAACCTATGGCTACACCTTC. Full variable domain (rest looked up from reference TRBV7-9 and TRBJ1-2): DTGVSQNPRHKITKRGQNVTFRCDPISEHNRLYWYRQTLGQGPEFLTYFQNEAQLEKSRLLSDRFSAERPKGSFSTLEIQRTEQGDSAMYLCASSIGTSTYGYTFGSGTRLTVV.

This rearrangement joins TRBV6-5 to TRBJ2-3, with D unresolved. Germline V gives CDR1 MNHEY, CDR2 SVGAGI. The CDR3 has 14 amino acids. V lost 4 bases, J lost 0 bases, and 8 bases lay in between. The CDR3 sequence: CASSWRPSTDTQYF. The DNA of the CDR3 is TGTGCCAGCAGTTGGCGGCCCAGCACAGATACGCAGTATTTT.

This clone was seen just once. The chain links TRBV19 to TRBJ2-1; TRBD2 aligns across 7 bases. J gave up 0 bases and V 5 bases, and 1 base lay outside the gene matches. The V gene's germline CDR1 is LNHDA and CDR2 SQIVND (reference sequence). There are 14 residues in the CDR3. CDR3 sequence reads: CASSERDSYNEQFF. For the CDR3, the DNA is TGTGCCAGTAGTGAGCGGGACTCCTACAATGAGCAGTTCTTC.

The chain has TRBV4-3 and TRBJ2-6; the D is unclear. CDR3 length: 16 amino acids. V lost 0 bases and J 0 bases, leaving 6 bases between the germline ends. Per germline, CDR1 LGHNA and CDR2 YSLEER. The CDR3 bases are TGCGCCAGCAGCCAAGATATGGGCTCTGGGGCCAACGTCCTGACTTTC. This encodes CASSQDMGSGANVLTF.

CDR3: CASSLVGTGLNTEAFF. The CDR3 bases are TGCGCCAGCAGCTTGGTGGGGACAGGGCTGAACACTGAAGCTTTCTTT. This chain connects TRBV5-1 to TRBJ1-1; 9 bases agree with TRBD1. V shed 0 bases, J shed 0 bases, and the junction held 3 bases outside the gene matches. The CDR3 runs 16 residues. CDR1 is SGHRS, CDR2 YFSETQ, per germline. The variable domain in full, with the rest retrieved from reference TRBV5-1 and TRBJ1-1, is KAGVTQTPRYLIKTRGQQVTLSCSPISGHRSVSWYQQTPGQGLQFLFEYFSETQRNKGNFPGRFSGRQFSNSRSEMNVSTLELGDSALYLCASSLVGTGLNTEAFFGQGTRLTVV.

This rearrangement joins TRBV14 to TRBJ2-3, with 10 bases identical to TRBD2. V lost 1 base and J lost 6; bases outside the gene matches: 4. The CDR3 covers 15 residues. The germline CDR1 and CDR2 sequences are SGHDN and FVKESK. In DNA form, the CDR3 reads TGTGCCAGCAGCCAAGCGGGACTAGCGAGGGATACGCAGTATTTT. As protein: CASSQAGLARDTQYF.